The present T cell receptor beta chain was sequenced within a study of CD8+ T cells in alopecia areata. As concerns this clone: Its antigen is as yet unknown.

Germline assignment: CDR1 SGHRS and CDR2 YFSETQ. The V and J ends lost 0 bases and 5 bases respectively, with 12 bases between them. The length of the CDR3 is 15 residues. General study results and limits: An increase in clonality over normal scalp was evident in lesional scalp, especially alopecia totalis/universalis.

In each case, RNA was isolated and then reverse transcribed into cDNA as the sequencing template. This table comes from immunoSEQ multiplex PCR, and its TCRdb copy is limited to in-frame clones, with some not included. This table has around 82,000 clones, around 54% appearing once. Obtained from alopecia areata patients were lesional scalp punch biopsies along with peripheral blood. The chain employs TRBV5-1 and TRBJ2-1; D possibly corresponds to TRBD2 (5 bases). This TCR derives from a human donor with alopecia areata. The sequencing sample was made of NKG2D-high CD8+ T cells sorted from blood. This chain's CDR3 is CASSLAEGFNNEQFF. The CDR3 DNA reads TGCGCCAGCAGCTTGGCCGAGGGCTTCAACAATGAGCAGTTCTTC. Filled out from reference TRBV5-1 and TRBJ2-1, the complete variable domain reads KAGVTQTPRYLIKTRGQQVTLSCSPISGHRSVSWYQQTPGQGLQFLFEYFSETQRNKGNFPGRFSGRQFSNSRSEMNVSTLELGDSALYLCASSLAEGFNNEQFFGPGTRLTVL.